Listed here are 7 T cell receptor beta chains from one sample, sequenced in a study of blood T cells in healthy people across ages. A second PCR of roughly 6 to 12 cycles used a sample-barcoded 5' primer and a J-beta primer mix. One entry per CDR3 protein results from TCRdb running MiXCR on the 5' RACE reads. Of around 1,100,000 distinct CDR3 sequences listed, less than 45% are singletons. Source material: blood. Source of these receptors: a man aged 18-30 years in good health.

The chain's CDR3 is CASGLGGSSEKLFF. CDR3 bases: TGTGCCAGCGGGCTCGGGGGTTCTAGTGAAAAACTGTTTTTT. The gene calls are TRBV12-3 or TRBV12-4 and TRBJ1-4; perhaps TRBD1 as D (5 bases). The CDR3 loop spans 14 amino acids. Trimming took 8 bases from V and 7 from J, leaving 17 bases between them.

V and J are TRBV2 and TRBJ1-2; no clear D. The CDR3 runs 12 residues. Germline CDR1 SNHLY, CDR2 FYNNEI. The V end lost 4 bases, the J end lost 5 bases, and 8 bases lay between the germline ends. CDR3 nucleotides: TGTGCCAGCAGTGGGAGACGATATGGCTACACCTTC. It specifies CASSGRRYGYTF.

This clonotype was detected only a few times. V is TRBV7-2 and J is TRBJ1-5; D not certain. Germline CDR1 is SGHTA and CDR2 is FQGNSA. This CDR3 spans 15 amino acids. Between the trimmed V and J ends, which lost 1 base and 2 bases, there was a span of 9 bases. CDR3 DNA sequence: TGTGCCAGCAGCTTAGTATCCCTTGGCAATCAGCCCCAGCATTTT. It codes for CASSLVSLGNQPQHF. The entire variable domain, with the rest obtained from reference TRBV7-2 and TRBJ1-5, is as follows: GAGVSQSPSNKVTEKGKDVELRCDPISGHTALYWYRQSLGQGLEFLIYFQGNSAPDKSGLPSDRFSAERTGGSVSTLTIQRTQQEDSAVYLCASSLVSLGNQPQHFGDGTRLSIL.

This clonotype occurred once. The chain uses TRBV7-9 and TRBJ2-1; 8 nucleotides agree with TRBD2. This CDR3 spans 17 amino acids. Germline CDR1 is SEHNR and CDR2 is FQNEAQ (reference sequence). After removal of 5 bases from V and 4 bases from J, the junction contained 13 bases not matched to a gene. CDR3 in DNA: TGTGCCAGCAGCCCACGAGGGTCCAGCGGGGGTTACAATGAGCAGTTCTTC. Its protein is CASSPRGSSGGYNEQFF.

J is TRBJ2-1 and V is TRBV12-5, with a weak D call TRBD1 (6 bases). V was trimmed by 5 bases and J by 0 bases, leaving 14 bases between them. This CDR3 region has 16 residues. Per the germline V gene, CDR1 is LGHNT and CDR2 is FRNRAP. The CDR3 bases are TGTGCTAGTGGTGCCGACCGGGACACCTCCTACAATGAGCAGTTCTTC. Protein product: CASGADRDTSYNEQFF.

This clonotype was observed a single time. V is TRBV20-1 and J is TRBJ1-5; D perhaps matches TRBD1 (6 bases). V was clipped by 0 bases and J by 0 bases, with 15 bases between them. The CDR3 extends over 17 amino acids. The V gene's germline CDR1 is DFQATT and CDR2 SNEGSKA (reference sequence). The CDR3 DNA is TGCAGTGCTAGAGATCCCAGACAGGCGTATAGCAATCAGCCCCAGCATTTT. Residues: CSARDPRQAYSNQPQHF.

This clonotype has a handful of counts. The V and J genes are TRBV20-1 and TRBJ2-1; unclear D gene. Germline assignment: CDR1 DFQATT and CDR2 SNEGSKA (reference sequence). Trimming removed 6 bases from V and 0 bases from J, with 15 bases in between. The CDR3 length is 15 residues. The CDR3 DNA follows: TGCAGTGCCAGTCAAGCCGGCACCTCCTACAATGAGCAGTTCTTC. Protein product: CSASQAGTSYNEQFF.